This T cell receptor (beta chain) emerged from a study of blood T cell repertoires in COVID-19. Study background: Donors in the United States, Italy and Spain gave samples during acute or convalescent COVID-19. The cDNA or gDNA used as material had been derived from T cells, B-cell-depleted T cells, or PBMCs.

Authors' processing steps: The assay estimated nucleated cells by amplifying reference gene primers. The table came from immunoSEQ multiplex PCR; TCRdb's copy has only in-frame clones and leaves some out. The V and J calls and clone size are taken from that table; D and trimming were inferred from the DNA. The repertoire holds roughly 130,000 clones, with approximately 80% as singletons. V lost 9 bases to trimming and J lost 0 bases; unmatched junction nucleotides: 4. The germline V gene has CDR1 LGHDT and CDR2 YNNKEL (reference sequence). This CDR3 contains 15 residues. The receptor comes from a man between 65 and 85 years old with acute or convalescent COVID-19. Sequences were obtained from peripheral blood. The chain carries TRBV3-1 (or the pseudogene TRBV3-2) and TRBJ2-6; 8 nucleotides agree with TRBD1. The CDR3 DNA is TGTGCCAGTAGGGACAGGCTCTCTGGGGCCAACGTCCTGACTTTC. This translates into CASRDRLSGANVLTF.